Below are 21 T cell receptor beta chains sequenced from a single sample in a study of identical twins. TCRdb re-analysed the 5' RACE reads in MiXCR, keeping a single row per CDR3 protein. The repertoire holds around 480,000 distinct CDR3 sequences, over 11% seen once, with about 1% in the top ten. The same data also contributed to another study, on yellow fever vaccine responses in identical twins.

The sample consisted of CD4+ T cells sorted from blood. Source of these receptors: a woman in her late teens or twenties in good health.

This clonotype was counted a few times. CDR3 coding DNA: TGTGCCAGCAGCGCCCGACAGGGTTTGTCCAGCGCTGAGCAGTTCTTC. Its translation: CASSARQGLSSAEQFF. The chain links TRBV7-3 to TRBJ2-1; 7 bases agree with TRBD1. The trim removed 5 bases at V and 9 bases at J, leaving 16 bases unmatched. Germline loops: CDR1 SGHTA, CDR2 FQGTGA. This CDR3 has 16 residues. The full variable domain, its missing parts supplied by reference TRBV7-3 and TRBJ2-1, is GAGVSQTPSNKVTEKGKYVELRCDPISGHTALYWYRQSLGQGPEFLIYFQGTGAADDSGLPNDRFFAVRPEGSVSTLKIQRTERGDSAVYLCASSARQGLSSAEQFFGPGTRLTVL.

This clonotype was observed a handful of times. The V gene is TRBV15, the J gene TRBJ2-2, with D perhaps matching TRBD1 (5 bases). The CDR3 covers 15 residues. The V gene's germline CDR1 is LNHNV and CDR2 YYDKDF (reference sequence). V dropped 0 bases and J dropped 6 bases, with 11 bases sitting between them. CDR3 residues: CATSRDFQGPGELFF. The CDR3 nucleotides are TGTGCCACCAGCAGAGATTTTCAGGGCCCCGGGGAGCTGTTTTTT.

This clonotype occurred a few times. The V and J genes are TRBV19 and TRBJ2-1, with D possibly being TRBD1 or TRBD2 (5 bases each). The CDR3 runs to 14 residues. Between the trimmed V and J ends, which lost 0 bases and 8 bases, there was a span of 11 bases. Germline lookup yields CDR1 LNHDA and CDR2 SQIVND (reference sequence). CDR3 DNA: TGTGCCAGTAGTATAGAAGGACGGGACGATGAGCAGTTCTTC. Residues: CASSIEGRDDEQFF. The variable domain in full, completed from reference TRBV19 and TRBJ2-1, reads DGGITQSPKYLFRKEGQNVTLSCEQNLNHDAMYWYRQDPGQGLRLIYYSQIVNDFQKGDIAEGYSVSREKKESFPLTVTSAQKNPTAFYLCASSIEGRDDEQFFGPGTRLTVL.

The CDR3 reads CSPKNGGGGNSPLHF. For the CDR3, the DNA is TGCAGTCCTAAGAACGGGGGCGGGGGTAATTCACCCCTCCACTTT. The V gene is TRBV20-1, the J gene TRBJ1-6, with D tentatively TRBD1 (6 bases). The germline CDR1 and CDR2 sequences are DFQATT and SNEGSKA (reference sequence). The CDR3 is 15 residues long. V lost 8 bases and J lost 6, with 20 bases in between.

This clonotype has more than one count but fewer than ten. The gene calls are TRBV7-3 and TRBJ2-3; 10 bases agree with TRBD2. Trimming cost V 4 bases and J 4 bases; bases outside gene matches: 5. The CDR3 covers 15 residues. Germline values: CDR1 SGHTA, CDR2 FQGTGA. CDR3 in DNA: TGTGCCAGCAGCTCTAGCGGGGGCGGGTCAGATACGCAGTATTTT. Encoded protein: CASSSSGGGSDTQYF.

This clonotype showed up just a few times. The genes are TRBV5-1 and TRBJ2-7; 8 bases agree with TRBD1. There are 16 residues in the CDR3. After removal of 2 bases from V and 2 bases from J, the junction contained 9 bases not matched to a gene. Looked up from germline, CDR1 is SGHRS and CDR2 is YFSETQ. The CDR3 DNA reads TGCGCCAGCAGCTTCTGGGGACAGGTGTCCCCCTACGAGCAGTACTTC. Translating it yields CASSFWGQVSPYEQYF.

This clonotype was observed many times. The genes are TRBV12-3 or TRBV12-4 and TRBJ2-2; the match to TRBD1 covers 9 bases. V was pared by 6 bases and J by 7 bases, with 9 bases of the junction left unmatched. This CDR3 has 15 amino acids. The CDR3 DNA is TGTGCCAGCAGCCCGGGGACAGGGTCTGGCGGGGAGCTGTTTTTT. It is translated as CASSPGTGSGGELFF.

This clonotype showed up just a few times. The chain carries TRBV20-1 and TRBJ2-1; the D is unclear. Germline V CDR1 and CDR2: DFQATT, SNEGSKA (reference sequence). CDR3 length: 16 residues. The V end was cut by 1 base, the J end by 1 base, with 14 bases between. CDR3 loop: CSARAPPGSSYNEQFF. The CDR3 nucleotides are TGCAGTGCTAGAGCCCCTCCGGGTTCTTCCTACAATGAGCAGTTCTTC.

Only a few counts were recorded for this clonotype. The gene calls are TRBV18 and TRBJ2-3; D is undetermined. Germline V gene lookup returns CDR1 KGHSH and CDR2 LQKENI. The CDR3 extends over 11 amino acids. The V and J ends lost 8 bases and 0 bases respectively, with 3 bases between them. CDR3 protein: CASQSTDTQYF. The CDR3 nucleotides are TGTGCCAGCCAAAGCACAGATACGCAGTATTTT.

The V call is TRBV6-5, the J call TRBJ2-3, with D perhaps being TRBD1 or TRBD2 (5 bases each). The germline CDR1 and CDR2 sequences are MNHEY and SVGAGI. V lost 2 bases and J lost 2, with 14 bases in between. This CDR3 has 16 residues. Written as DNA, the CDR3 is TGTGCCAGCAGTTACGCCCGTCCCGGGACCACAGATACGCAGTATTTT. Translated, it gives CASSYARPGTTDTQYF.

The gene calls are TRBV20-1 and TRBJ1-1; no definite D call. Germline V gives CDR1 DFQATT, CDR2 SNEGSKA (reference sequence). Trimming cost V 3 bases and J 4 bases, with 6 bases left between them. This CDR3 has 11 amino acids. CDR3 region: CSASKVTEAFF. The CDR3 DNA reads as TGCAGTGCTAGTAAAGTCACTGAAGCTTTCTTT.

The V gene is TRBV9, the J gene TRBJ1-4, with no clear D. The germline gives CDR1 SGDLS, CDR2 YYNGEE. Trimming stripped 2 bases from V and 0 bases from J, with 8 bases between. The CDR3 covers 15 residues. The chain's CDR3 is CASSVDHATNEKLFF. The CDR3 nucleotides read TGTGCCAGCAGCGTGGATCATGCAACTAATGAAAAACTGTTTTTT.

The CDR3 spells CASSQEGASGENYEQYF. CDR3 DNA: TGTGCCAGCAGCCAAGAAGGGGCTAGCGGGGAAAACTACGAGCAGTACTTC. The rearrangement links TRBV4-2 to TRBJ2-7; TRBD2 aligns across 9 bases. The V and J ends lost 0 bases and 3 bases, in that order; junction bases with no gene match: 9. The germline V gene encodes CDR1 LGHNA and CDR2 YNFKEQ. This CDR3 is 17 amino acids long.

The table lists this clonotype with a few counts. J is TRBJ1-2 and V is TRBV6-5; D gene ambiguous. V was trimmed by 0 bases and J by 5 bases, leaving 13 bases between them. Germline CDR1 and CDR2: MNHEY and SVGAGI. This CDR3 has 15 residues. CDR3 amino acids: CASSYSRGREYGYTF. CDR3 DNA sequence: TGTGCCAGCAGTTACTCTCGCGGAAGGGAGTATGGCTACACCTTC.

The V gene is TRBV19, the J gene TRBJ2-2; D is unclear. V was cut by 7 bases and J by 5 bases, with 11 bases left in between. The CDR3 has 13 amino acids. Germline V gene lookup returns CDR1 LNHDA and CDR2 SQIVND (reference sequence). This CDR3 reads CASTKGWTGELFF. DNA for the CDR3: TGTGCCAGTACTAAGGGTTGGACCGGGGAGCTGTTTTTT.

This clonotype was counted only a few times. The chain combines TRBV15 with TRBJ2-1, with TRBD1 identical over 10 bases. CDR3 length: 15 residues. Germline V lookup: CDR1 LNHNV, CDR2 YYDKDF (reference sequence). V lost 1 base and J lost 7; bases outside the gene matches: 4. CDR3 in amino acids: CATSRGGQGLNEQFF. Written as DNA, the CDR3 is TGTGCCACCAGCAGAGGGGGACAGGGGTTGAATGAGCAGTTCTTC.

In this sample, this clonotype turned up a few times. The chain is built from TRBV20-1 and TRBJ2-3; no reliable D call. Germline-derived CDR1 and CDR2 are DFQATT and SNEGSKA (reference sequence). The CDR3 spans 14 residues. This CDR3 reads CSGQKDRNTDTQYF. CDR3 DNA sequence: TGCAGCGGCCAGAAAGATCGAAACACAGATACGCAGTATTTT.

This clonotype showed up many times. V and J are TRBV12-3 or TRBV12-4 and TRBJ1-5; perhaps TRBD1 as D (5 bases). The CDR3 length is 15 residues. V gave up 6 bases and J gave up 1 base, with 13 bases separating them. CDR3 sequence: CASRRSGTSNQPQHF. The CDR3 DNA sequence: TGTGCCAGCAGGCGTTCGGGGACCAGCAATCAGCCCCAGCATTTT.

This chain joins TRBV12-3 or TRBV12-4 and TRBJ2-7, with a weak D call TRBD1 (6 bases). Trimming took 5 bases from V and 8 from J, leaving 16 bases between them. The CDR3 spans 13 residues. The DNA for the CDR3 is TGTGCCAGCAGTGAAAATCAGGGGCCTCAGCAGTACTTC. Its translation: CASSENQGPQQYF.

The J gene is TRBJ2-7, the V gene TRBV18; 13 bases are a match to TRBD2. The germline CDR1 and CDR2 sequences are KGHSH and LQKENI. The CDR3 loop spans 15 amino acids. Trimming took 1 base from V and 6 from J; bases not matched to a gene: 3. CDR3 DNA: TGTGCCAGCTCACCACAGGGACTAGCGGGACGCGAGCAGTACTTC. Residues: CASSPQGLAGREQYF.

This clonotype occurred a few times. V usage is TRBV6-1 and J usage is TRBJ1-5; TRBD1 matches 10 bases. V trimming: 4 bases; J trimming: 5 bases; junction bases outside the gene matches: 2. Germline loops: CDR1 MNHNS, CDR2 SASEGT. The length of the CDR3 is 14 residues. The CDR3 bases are TGTGCCAGCAGTGGGACAGGGGGAGATCAGCCCCAGCATTTT. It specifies CASSGTGGDQPQHF.